This T cell receptor beta chain was obtained from a study of control samples from healthy donors and cancer patients. Measured with immunoSEQ multiplex PCR; TCRdb has only the in-frame clones, and not every one. The sample has 130,000 or so clones, roughly 90% seen once. In germline, CDR1 is SGHTA, CDR2 FQGTGA. V lost 0 bases and J 0 bases, leaving 6 bases between the germline ends. This CDR3 contains 15 residues. The chain combines TRBV7-3 with TRBJ2-1; no firm D call. The sequence was collected from a man between 45 and 60 years old with head and neck cancer. The sequenced sample was PBMCs. In DNA, the CDR3 is TGTGCCAGCAGCTTAACTACTTCCTCCTACAATGAGCAGTTCTTC. Protein sequence: CASSLTTSSYNEQFF.